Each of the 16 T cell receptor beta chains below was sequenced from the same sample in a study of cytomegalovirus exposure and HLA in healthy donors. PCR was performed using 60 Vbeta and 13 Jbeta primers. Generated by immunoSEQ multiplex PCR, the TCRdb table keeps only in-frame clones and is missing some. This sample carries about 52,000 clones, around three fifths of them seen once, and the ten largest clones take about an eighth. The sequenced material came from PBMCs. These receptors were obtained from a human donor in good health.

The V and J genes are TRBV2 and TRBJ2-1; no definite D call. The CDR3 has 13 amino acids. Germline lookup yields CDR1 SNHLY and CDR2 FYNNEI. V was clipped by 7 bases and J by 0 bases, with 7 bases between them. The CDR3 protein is CASTQTSYNEQFF. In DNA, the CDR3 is TGTGCCAGCACACAGACCTCCTACAATGAGCAGTTCTTC.

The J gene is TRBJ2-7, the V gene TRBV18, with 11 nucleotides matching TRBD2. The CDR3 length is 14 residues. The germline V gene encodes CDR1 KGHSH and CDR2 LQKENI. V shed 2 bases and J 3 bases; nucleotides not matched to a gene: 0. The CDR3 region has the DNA TGTGCCAGCTCACCAGGGACTAGCGGCTACGAGCAGTACTTC. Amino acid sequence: CASSPGTSGYEQYF.

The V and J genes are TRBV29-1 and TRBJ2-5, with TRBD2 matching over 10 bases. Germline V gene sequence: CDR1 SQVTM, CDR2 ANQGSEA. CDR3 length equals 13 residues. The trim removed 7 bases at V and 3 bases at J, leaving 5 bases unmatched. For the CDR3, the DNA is TGCAGCGCTGGACTAGCGGTTAAAGAGACCCAGTACTTC. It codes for CSAGLAVKETQYF.

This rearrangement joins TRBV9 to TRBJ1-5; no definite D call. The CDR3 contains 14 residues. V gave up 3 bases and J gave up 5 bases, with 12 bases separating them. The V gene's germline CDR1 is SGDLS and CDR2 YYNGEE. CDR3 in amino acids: CASSEQGVDQPQHF. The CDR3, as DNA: TGTGCCAGCAGCGAGCAAGGAGTCGATCAGCCCCAGCATTTT.

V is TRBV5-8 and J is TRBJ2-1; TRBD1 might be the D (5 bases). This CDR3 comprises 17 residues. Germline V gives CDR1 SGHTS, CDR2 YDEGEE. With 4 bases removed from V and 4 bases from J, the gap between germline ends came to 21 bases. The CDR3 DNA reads TGTGCCAGCAGCCTATCCCTGGGGCGGTCGGTTTACAATGAGCAGTTCTTC. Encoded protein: CASSLSLGRSVYNEQFF.

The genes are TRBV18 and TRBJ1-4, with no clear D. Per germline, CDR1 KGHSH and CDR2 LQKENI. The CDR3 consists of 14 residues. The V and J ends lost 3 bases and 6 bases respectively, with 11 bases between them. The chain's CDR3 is CASSPSGFDEKLFF. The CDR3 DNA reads TGTGCCAGCTCACCTTCGGGGTTTGATGAAAAACTGTTTTTT.

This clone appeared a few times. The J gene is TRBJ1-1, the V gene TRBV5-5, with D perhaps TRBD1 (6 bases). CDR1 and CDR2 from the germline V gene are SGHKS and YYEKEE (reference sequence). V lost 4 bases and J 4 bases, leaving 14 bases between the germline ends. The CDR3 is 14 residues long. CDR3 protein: CASSRGARGTEAFF. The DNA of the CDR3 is TGTGCCAGCAGCCGGGGGGCAAGGGGCACTGAAGCTTTCTTT.

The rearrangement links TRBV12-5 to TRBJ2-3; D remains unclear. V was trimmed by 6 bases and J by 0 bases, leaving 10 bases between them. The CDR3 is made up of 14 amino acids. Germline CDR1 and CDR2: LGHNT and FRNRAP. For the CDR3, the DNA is TGTGCTAGTGGCCCCCAGTATAGCACAGATACGCAGTATTTT. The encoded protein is CASGPQYSTDTQYF.

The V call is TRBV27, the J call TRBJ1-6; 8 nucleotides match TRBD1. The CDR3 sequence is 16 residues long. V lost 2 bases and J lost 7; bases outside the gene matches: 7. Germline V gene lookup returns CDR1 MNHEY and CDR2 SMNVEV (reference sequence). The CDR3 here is CASSLISQGENSPLHF. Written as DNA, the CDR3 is TGTGCCAGCAGTTTAATCTCACAGGGGGAAAATTCACCCCTCCACTTT.

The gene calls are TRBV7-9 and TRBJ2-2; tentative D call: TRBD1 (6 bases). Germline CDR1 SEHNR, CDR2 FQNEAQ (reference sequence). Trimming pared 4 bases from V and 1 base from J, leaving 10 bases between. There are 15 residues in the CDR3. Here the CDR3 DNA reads TGTGCCAGCAGCTCCCTGACAGGGAACACCGGGGAGCTGTTTTTT. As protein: CASSSLTGNTGELFF.

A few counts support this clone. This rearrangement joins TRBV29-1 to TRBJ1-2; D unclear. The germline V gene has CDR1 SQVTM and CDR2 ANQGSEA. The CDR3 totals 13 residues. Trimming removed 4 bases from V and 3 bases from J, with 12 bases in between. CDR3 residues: CSVGAGFDYGYTF. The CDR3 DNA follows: TGCAGCGTTGGTGCAGGTTTTGACTATGGCTACACCTTC.

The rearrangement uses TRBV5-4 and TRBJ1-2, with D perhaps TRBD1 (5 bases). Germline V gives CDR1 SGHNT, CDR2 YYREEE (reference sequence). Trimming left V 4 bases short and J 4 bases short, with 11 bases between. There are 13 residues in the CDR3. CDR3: CASSPGSSYGYTF. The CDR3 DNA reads TGTGCCAGCAGCCCAGGGTCCTCCTATGGCTACACCTTC.

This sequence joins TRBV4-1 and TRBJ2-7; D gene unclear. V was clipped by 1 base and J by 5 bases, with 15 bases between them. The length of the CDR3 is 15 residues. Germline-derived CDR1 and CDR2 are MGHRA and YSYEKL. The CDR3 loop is CASSQGASGPDEQYF. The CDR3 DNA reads TGCGCCAGCAGCCAAGGGGCGTCAGGTCCTGACGAGCAGTACTTC.

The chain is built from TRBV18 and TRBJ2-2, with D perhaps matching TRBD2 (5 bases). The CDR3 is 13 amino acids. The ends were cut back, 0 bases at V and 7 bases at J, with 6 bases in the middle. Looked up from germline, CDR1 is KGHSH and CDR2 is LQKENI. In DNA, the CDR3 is TGTGCCAGCTCACCACCGGCGGGCGGGGAGCTGTTTTTT. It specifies CASSPPAGGELFF.

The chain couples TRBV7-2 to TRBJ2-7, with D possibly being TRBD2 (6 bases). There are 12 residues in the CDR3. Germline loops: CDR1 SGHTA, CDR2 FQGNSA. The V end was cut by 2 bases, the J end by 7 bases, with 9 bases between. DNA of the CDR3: TGTGCCAGCAGCTTAACTGGGGGGGAGCAGTACTTC. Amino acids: CASSLTGGEQYF. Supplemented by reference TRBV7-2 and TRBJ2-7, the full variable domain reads GAGVSQSPSNKVTEKGKDVELRCDPISGHTALYWYRQSLGQGLEFLIYFQGNSAPDKSGLPSDRFSAERTGGSVSTLTIQRTQQEDSAVYLCASSLTGGEQYFGPGTRLTVT.

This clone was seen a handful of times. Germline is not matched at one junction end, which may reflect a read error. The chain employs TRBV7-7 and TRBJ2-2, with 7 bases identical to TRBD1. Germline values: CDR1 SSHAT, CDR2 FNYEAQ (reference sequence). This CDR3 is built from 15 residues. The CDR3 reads CASSLGAGGTGELFF. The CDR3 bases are TGTGCTAGCAGCTTAGGGGCAGGGGGCACCGGGGAGCTGTTTTTT.